This TCR beta chain was profiled in a study of shared clonotypes between healthy human individuals. The overall study: Donors had three CD4 naive, three CD4 memory, two CD8 naive and one CD8 memory plate apiece.

Naive-designated CD8 cells lacked CD45RO, were positively enriched for CCR7, and omitted terminally differentiated effector memory CD45RA+ cells. V was cut by 0 bases and J by 0 bases, with 12 bases left in between. This CDR3 is built from 17 residues. Germline CDR1 is LGHNA and CDR2 is YSLEER. TCRdb keeps only in-frame clones here, not all; method: immunoSEQ multiplex PCR. This sample has roughly 770,000 clones, with 96% found just once. The rearrangement uses TRBV4-3 and TRBJ2-1; D may be TRBD2 (6 bases). Sequencing input: naive CD8+ T cells sorted from blood. This TCR came from a man aged 25 to 40 in good health. DNA of the CDR3: TGCGCCAGCAGCCAAGATGGGGGGACCCTCTCCTACAATGAGCAGTTCTTC. Protein product: CASSQDGGTLSYNEQFF.